These T cell receptor beta chains were read from a single sample in a study of graft-versus-host responses after intestinal transplantation. These receptors have no identified antigens. TCRdb's copy holds only in-frame clones and misses some; the assay was immunoSEQ multiplex PCR. The data hold roughly 99,000 clones, with 92% observed a single time. This material consisted of unstimulated CD8+ T cells sorted from spleen or lymph node cells, taken before transplant. These TCRs come from a human donor who was the organ donor for an intestinal transplant. Both conserved end residues are part of each CDR3. The D gene is left open where the match is weak. Size tells how often a clone was seen (once, few, many) or the class of an expanded clone, and some rows leave it out.

d_call	clone_size	v_call	j_call	cdr3_aa	cdr3_nt
TRBD1	NA	TRBV4-1	TRBJ2-1	CASSPTGGAYNEQFF	TGCGCCAGCAGCCCTACAGGGGGCGCCTACAATGAGCAGTTCTTC
NA	NA	TRBV9	TRBJ2-1	CASSVGWARDEQFF	TGTGCCAGCAGCGTAGGATGGGCTCGCGATGAGCAGTTCTTC
NA	NA	TRBV19	TRBJ2-1	CASSIASSSYNEQFF	TGTGCCAGTAGTATTGCGTCTTCTTCCTACAATGAGCAGTTCTTC
TRBD1	NA	TRBV19	TRBJ1-1	CASTGTDLMNTEAFF	TGTGCCAGCACCGGGACAGACCTTATGAACACTGAAGCTTTCTTT
NA	NA	TRBV11-3	TRBJ2-7	CASSLTNSYEQYF	TGTGCCAGCAGCCTGACTAACTCCTACGAGCAGTACTTC
NA	NA	TRBV10-2	TRBJ1-5	CASKAGGNQPQHF	TGCGCCAGCAAGGCAGGGGGCAATCAGCCCCAGCATTTT
NA	NA	TRBV21-1	TRBJ2-1	CASSGQGHIWGNEQFF	TGTGCCAGCAGTGGACAGGGACATATCTGGGGCAATGAGCAGTTCTTC
NA	NA	TRBV9	TRBJ1-1	CASSVDGGAVTEAFF	TGTGCCAGCAGCGTAGATGGGGGCGCGGTCACTGAAGCTTTCTTT
TRBD2	NA	TRBV4-2	TRBJ2-1	CASSQDLAGVNEQFF	TGTGCCAGCAGCCAAGATCTAGCGGGAGTAAATGAGCAGTTCTTC
NA	NA	TRBV7-9	TRBJ1-3	CASGGHSRSGNTIYF	TGTGCCAGCGGGGGACATTCTCGCTCTGGAAACACCATATATTTT
NA	NA	TRBV6-6	TRBJ2-7	CASSYQLAASSYEQYF	TGTGCCAGCAGTTACCAACTTGCGGCCAGCTCCTACGAGCAGTACTTC
NA	once	TRBV5-1	TRBJ2-7	CASSLDGYEQYF	TGCGCCAGCAGCTTGGACGGCTACGAGCAGTACTTC
NA	NA	TRBV19	TRBJ1-5	CASSTRMRQPQHF	TGTGCCAGTAGTACTAGGATGCGACAGCCCCAGCATTTT
TRBD1	NA	TRBV4-1	TRBJ1-2	CASSQTRTGGIYGYTF	TGCGCCAGCAGCCAAACACGGACAGGGGGAATCTATGGCTACACCTTC
TRBD2	NA	TRBV2	TRBJ2-1	CASRERTSGNNEQFF	TGTGCCAGCAGGGAGAGGACTAGCGGGAACAATGAGCAGTTCTTC
TRBD2	NA	TRBV7-3	TRBJ2-3	CASSLGGGLRLVTDTQYF	TGTGCCAGCAGCTTAGGTGGGGGACTAAGGTTAGTGACAGATACGCAGTATTTT
NA	NA	TRBV5-6	TRBJ2-7	CASTENPRGGYEQYF	TGTGCCAGCACCGAGAACCCCAGGGGCGGCTACGAGCAGTACTTC
TRBD1	once	TRBV28	TRBJ2-1	CASSPNTRDSNEQFF	TGTGCCAGCAGTCCCAACACCCGGGACAGTAATGAGCAGTTCTTC
NA	NA	TRBV9	TRBJ1-1	CASPGMNTEAFF	TGTGCCTCCCCAGGCATGAACACTGAAGCTTTCTTT
TRBD2	NA	TRBV4-1	TRBJ2-7	CASSQELGIVASGTHEQYF	TGCGCCAGCAGCCAAGAACTAGGGATTGTGGCTAGCGGGACCCACGAGCAGTACTTC
TRBD2	NA	TRBV11-2	TRBJ2-7	CASSLGRDYYEQYF	TGTGCCAGCAGCTTAGGCCGGGACTACTACGAGCAGTACTTC
NA	NA	TRBV4-2	TRBJ2-2	CASSHRVVAGELFF	TGTGCCAGCAGCCATCGCGTGGTTGCCGGGGAGCTGTTTTTT
TRBD2	NA	TRBV7-7	TRBJ2-1	CASSLDSGSNEQFF	TGTGCTAGCAGCTTAGATAGCGGGAGCAATGAGCAGTTCTTC
TRBD2	NA	TRBV28	TRBJ2-7	CASSLVLRGNSYEQYF	TGTGCCAGCAGTTTAGTTTTGCGGGGGAACTCCTACGAGCAGTACTTC
TRBD1	NA	TRBV7-9	TRBJ1-1	CASSFPDRGDTEAFF	TGTGCCAGCAGCTTTCCGGACAGGGGGGACACTGAAGCTTTCTTT
TRBD2	NA	TRBV5-1	TRBJ2-5	CASSLELAGDQETQYF	TGCGCCAGCAGCTTGGAACTAGCGGGAGACCAAGAGACCCAGTACTTC
NA	once	TRBV5-6	TRBJ1-5	CASSLVGASNQPQHF	TGTGCCAGCAGCTTGGTGGGGGCTAGCAATCAGCCCCAGCATTTT
TRBD1	NA	TRBV28	TRBJ1-5	CASSLFRGRQPQHF	TGTGCCAGCAGCCTTTTCAGGGGGCGTCAGCCCCAGCATTTT
NA	NA	TRBV5-1	TRBJ2-7	CASGGQSYEQYF	TGCGCCAGCGGGGGCCAATCCTACGAGCAGTACTTC
NA	NA	TRBV25-1	TRBJ2-7	CASSSNTGFGEQYF	TGTGCCAGCAGTAGCAATACAGGGTTCGGGGAGCAGTACTTC
NA	NA	TRBV5-1	TRBJ2-3	CASSKGTWGTDTQYF	TGCGCCAGCAGCAAAGGGACTTGGGGCACAGATACGCAGTATTTT
TRBD1	NA	TRBV10-2	TRBJ1-1	CASRNDRAHQIIF	TGCGCCAGCAGAAACGACAGGGCCCACCAAATCATCTTT